One sample yielded the 3 T cell receptor beta chains listed below, sequenced in a study of CD8 T cells in ankylosing spondylitis. TCRdb passed the 5' RACE reads through MiXCR, listing each CDR3 protein once. The table shows some 300,000 distinct CDR3 sequences, with less than 25% occurring only once. The material sequenced was blood, either unsorted or a sorted T cell fraction (not recorded which). These TCRs come from a female donor with ankylosing spondylitis or in good health (not recorded which).

This clonotype came up a few times. This sequence joins TRBV5-1 and TRBJ2-1; maybe TRBD2 (5 bases). Germline assignment: CDR1 SGHRS and CDR2 YFSETQ. This CDR3 has 16 residues. The germline V and J ends were trimmed by 0 bases and 0 bases, with 10 bases remaining between them. CDR3 sequence (DNA): TGCGCCAGCAGCTTGGATGTGGGGAGCTCCTACAATGAGCAGTTCTTC. The encoded protein is CASSLDVGSSYNEQFF.

The V and J genes are TRBV20-1 and TRBJ2-1; D is perhaps TRBD2 (6 bases). The CDR3 totals 14 residues. V was cut by 3 bases and J by 6 bases, with 15 bases left in between. CDR1 is DFQATT, CDR2 SNEGSKA, per germline (reference sequence). The CDR3 DNA sequence: TGCAGTGCTAGCAAGGCGGGGTTGCCCAATGAGCAGTTCTTC. Protein product: CSASKAGLPNEQFF.

This chain uses TRBV6-5 with TRBJ1-1; possibly TRBD1 for D (5 bases). Trimming stripped 2 bases from V and 9 bases from J, with 10 bases between. Germline CDR1 is MNHEY and CDR2 is SVGAGI. This CDR3 is 12 amino acids long. The CDR3 region is CASSYRQGKAFF. DNA for the CDR3: TGTGCCAGCAGTTACCGGCAGGGTAAAGCTTTCTTT.